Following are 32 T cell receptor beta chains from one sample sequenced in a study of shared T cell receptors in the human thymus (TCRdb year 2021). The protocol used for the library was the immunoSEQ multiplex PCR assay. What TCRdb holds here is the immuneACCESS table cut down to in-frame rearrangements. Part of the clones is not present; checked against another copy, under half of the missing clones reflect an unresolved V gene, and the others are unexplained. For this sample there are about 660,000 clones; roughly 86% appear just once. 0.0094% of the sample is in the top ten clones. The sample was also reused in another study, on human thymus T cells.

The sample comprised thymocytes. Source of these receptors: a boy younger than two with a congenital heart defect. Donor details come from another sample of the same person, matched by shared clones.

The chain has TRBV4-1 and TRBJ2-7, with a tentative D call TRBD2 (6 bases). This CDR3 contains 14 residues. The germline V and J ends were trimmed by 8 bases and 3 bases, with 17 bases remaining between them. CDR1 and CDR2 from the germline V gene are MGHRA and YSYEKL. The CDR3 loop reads CASGEDGSFYEQYF. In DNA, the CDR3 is TGCGCCAGCGGGGAAGACGGGAGCTTCTACGAGCAGTACTTC.

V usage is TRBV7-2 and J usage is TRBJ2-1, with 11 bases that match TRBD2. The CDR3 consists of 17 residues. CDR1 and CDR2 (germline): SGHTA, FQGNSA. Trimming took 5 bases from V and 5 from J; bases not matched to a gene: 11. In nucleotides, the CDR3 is TGTGCCAGCAGCCGGACTTCTAGCGGGGGGACCGACAATGAGCAGTTCTTC. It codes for CASSRTSSGGTDNEQFF.

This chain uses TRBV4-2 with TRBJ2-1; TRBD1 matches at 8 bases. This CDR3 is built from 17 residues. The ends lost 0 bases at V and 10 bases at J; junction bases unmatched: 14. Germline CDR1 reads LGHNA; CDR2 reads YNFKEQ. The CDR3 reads CASSQEGTYRGAGEQFF. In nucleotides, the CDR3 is TGTGCCAGCAGCCAAGAGGGAACTTACAGGGGGGCAGGGGAGCAGTTCTTC.

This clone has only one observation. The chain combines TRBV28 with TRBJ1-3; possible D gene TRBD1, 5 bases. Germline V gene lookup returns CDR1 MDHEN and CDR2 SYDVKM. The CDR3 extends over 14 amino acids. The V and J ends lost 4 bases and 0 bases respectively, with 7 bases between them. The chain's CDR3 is CASSYRNSGNTIYF. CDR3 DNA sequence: TGTGCCAGCAGTTACAGGAACTCTGGAAACACCATATATTTT.

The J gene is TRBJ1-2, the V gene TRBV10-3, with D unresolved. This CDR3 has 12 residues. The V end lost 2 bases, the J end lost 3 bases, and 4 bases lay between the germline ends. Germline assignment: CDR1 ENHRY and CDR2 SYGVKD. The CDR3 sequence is CAISEADYGYTF. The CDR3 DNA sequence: TGTGCCATCAGTGAGGCAGACTATGGCTACACCTTC.

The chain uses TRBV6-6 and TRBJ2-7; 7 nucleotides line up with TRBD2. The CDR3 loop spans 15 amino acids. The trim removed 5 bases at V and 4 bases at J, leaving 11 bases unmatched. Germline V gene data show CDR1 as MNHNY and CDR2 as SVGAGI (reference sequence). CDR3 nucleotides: TGTGCCAGCAGTCCCGGACTAGAAGTAGGGTACGAGCAGTACTTC. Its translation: CASSPGLEVGYEQYF.

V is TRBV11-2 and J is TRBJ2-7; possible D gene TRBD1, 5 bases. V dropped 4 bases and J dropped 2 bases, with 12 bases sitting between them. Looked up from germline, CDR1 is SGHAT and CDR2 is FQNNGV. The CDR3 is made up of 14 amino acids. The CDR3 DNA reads TGTGCCAGCAGCTCCCCCAGGGTCCCCTACGAGCAGTACTTC. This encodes CASSSPRVPYEQYF.

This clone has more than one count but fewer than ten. In DNA, the CDR3 is TGTGCCAGTAGGGTCTCGGGAGTTAAGTTCTTC. Translated: CASRVSGVKFF. V gene TRBV19 combines with J gene TRBJ2-1; perhaps TRBD2 as D (6 bases). CDR1 LNHDA and CDR2 SQIVND come from the germline V gene (reference sequence). The V end was cut by 6 bases, the J end by 14 bases, with 14 bases between. The CDR3 contains 11 residues.

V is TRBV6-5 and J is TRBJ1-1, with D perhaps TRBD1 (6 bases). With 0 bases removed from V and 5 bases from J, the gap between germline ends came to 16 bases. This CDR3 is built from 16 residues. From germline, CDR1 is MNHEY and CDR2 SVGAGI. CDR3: CASSYSRALRGTEAFF. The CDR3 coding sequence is TGTGCCAGCAGTTACTCCCGGGCCCTCAGGGGTACTGAAGCTTTCTTT.

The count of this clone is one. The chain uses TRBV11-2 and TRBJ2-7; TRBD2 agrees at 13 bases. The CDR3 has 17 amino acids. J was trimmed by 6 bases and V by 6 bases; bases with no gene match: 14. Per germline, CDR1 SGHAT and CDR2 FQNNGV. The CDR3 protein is CASRPLLQGLAGSEQYF. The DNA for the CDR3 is TGTGCCAGCAGACCACTTCTGCAGGGACTAGCGGGAAGCGAGCAGTACTTC. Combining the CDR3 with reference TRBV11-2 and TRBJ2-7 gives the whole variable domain EAGVAQSPRYKIIEKRQSVAFWCNPISGHATLYWYQQILGQGPKLLIQFQNNGVVDDSQLPKDRFSAERLKGVDSTLKIQPAKLEDSAVYLCASRPLLQGLAGSEQYFGPGTRLTVT.

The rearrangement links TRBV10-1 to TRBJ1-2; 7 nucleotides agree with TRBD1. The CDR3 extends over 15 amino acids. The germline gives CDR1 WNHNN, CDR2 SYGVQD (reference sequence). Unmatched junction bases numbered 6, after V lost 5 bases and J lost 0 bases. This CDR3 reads CASSRTGGANYGYTF. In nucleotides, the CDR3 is TGCGCCAGCAGTCGGACAGGAGGGGCTAACTATGGCTACACCTTC.

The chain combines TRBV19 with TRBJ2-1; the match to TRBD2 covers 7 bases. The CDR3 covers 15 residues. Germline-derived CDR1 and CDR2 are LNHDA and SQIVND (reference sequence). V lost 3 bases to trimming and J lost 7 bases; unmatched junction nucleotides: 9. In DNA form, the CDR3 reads TGTGCCAGTAGTATGCGGAGGGAGGGCTGGAATGAGCAGTTCTTC. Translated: CASSMRREGWNEQFF.

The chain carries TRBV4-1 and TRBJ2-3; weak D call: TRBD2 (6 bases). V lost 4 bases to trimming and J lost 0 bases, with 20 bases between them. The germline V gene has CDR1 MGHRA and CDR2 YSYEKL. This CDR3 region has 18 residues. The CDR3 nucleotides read TGCGCCAGCAGCCCCGGCCGATCGGGGGAAGAGAGCACAGATACGCAGTATTTT. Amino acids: CASSPGRSGEESTDTQYF.

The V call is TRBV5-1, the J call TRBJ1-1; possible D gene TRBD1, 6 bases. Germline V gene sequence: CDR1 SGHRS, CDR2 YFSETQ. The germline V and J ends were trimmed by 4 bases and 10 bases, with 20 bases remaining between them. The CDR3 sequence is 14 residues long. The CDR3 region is CASSQGTFSQTAFF. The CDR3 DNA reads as TGCGCCAGCAGCCAAGGGACATTCAGTCAGACAGCTTTCTTT.

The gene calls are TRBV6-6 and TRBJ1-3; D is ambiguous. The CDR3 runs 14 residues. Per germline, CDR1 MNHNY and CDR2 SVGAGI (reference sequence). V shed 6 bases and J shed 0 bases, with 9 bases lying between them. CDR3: CASRPQSSGNTIYF. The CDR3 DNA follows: TGTGCCAGCAGGCCACAAAGCTCTGGAAACACCATATATTTT.

This CDR3 is CASSQGSLKDRGLGTGELFF. In DNA, the CDR3 is TGCGCCAGCAGCCAAGGAAGCCTAAAAGACAGGGGGCTAGGCACCGGGGAGCTGTTTTTT. The V call is TRBV4-3, the J call TRBJ2-2; TRBD1 agrees at 10 bases. The germline CDR1 and CDR2 sequences are LGHNA and YSLEER. The CDR3 consists of 20 residues. Trimming removed 1 base from V and 4 bases from J; junction bases left unmatched: 15.

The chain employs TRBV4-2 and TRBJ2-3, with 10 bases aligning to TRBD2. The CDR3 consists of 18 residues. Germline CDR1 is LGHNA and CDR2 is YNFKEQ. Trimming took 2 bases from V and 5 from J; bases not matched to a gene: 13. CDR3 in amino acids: CASSQRTQEGLARDTQYF. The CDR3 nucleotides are TGTGCCAGCAGCCAACGCACCCAGGAGGGACTAGCGCGAGATACGCAGTATTTT.

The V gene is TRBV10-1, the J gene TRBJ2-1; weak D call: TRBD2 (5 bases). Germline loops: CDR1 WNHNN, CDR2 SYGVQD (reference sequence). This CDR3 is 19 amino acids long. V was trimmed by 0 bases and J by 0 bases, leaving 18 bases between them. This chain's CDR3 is CASSESRQKRNCSYNEQFF. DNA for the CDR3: TGCGCCAGCAGTGAGTCGCGGCAAAAGCGGAACTGCTCCTACAATGAGCAGTTCTTC.

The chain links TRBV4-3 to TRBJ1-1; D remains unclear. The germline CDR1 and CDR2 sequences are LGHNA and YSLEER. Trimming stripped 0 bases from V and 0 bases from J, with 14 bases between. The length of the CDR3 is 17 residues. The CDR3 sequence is CASSQDGEREVNTEAFF. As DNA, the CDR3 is TGCGCCAGCAGCCAAGATGGGGAAAGGGAGGTGAACACTGAAGCTTTCTTT.

The CDR3 protein is CASSGSRDTYEQYF. Written as DNA, the CDR3 is TGTGCCAGCAGTGGATCCCGGGACACCTACGAGCAGTACTTC. The chain couples TRBV25-1 to TRBJ2-7; TRBD1 might be the D (6 bases). V gave up 4 bases and J gave up 2 bases, with 12 bases separating them. In germline, CDR1 is MGHDK, CDR2 SYGVNS. The CDR3 extends over 14 amino acids.

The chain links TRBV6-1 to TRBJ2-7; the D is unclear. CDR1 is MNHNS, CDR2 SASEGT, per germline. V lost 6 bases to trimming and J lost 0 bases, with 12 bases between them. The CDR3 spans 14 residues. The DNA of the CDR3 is TGTGCCAGCAGCGCTACAGTCAACTCCTACGAGCAGTACTTC. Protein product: CASSATVNSYEQYF.

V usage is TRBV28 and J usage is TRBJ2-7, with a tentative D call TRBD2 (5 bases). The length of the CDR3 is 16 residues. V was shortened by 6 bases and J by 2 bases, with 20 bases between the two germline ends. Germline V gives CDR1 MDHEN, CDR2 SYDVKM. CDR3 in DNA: TGTGCCAGCAGCCCCCCTAAGATAGCGAGGGCCTACGAGCAGTACTTC. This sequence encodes CASSPPKIARAYEQYF.

The CDR3 sequence is CASSQAELAHNEQFF. Written as DNA, the CDR3 is TGTGCCAGCAGCCAAGCGGAACTAGCCCACAATGAGCAGTTCTTC. The V gene is TRBV14, the J gene TRBJ2-1, with a weak D call TRBD2 (6 bases). V lost 1 base, J lost 5 bases, and 12 bases lay in between. This CDR3 spans 15 amino acids. CDR1 SGHDN and CDR2 FVKESK come from the germline V gene.

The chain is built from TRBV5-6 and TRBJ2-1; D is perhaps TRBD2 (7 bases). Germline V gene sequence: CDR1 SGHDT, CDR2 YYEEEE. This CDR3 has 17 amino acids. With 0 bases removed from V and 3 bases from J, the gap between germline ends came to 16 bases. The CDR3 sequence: CASSLVGGGHGYNEQFF. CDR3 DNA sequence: TGTGCCAGCAGCTTGGTTGGGGGGGGGCATGGCTACAATGAGCAGTTCTTC.

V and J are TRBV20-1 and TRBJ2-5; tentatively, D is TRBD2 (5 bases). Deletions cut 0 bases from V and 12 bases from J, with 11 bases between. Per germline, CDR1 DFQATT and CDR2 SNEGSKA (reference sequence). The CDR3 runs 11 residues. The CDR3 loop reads CSARDLLAEYF. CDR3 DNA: TGCAGTGCTAGAGATTTGCTAGCCGAGTACTTC.

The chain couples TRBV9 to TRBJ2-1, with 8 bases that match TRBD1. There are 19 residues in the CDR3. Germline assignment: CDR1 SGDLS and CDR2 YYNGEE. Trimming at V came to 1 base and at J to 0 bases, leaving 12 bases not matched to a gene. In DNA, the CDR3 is TGTGCCAGCAGCGTAAGAGGACAGGGTTATTTCAGCTCCTACAATGAGCAGTTCTTC. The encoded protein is CASSVRGQGYFSSYNEQFF.

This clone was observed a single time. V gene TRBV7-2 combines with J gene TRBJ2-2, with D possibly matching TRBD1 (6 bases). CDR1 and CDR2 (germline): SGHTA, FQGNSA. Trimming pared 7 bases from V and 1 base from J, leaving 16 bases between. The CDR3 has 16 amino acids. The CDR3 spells CASIPLGRGNTGELFF. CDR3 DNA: TGTGCCAGCATCCCCCTCGGCAGGGGGAACACCGGGGAGCTGTTTTTT.

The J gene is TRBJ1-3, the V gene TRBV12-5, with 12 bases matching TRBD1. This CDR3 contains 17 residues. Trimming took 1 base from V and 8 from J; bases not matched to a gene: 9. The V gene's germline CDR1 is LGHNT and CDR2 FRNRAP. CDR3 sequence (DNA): TGTGCTAGTGGTTTGGGCCAACCCGGGACAGGGGGCCACACCATATATTTT. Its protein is CASGLGQPGTGGHTIYF.

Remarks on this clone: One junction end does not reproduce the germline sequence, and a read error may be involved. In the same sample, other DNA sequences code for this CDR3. CDR3 sequence reads: CASRRTGDKSPLHF. CDR3 DNA: TGCGCCAGCAGGAGAACAGGGGATAAATCACCCCTCCACTTT. The chain employs TRBV5-1 and TRBJ1-6, with 7 bases matching TRBD1. Per the germline V gene, CDR1 is SGHRS and CDR2 is YFSETQ. The CDR3 contains 14 residues.

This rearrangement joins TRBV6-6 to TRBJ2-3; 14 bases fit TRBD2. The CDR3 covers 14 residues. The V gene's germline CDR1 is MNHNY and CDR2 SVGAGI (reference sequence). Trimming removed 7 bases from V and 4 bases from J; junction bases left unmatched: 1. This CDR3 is CASKGLAGADTQYF. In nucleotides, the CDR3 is TGTGCCAGCAAGGGACTAGCGGGGGCAGATACGCAGTATTTT.

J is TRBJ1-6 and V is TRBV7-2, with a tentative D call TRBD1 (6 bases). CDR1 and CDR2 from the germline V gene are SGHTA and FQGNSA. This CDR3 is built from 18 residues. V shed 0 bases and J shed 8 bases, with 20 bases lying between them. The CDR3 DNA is TGTGCCAGCAGCTTAGCGCTAGGGGGGGGGCGAGGCGATTCACCCCTCCACTTT. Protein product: CASSLALGGGRGDSPLHF.

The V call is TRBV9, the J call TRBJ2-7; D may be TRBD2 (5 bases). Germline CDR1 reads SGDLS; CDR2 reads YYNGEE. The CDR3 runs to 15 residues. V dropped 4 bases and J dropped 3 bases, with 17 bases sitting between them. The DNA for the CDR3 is TGTGCCAGCAGCCCCCTAACCGAGCGGAACTACGAGCAGTACTTC. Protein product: CASSPLTERNYEQYF.